This is a list of T cell receptor beta chains from one sample in a study of blood T cell repertoires in COVID-19. Sequencing used immunoSEQ multiplex PCR; TCRdb keeps in-frame clones, though not all of them. The repertoire holds over 350,000 clones, about 89% seen once, with approximately 4.3% in the top ten. Sequenced material: peripheral blood. These receptors were collected from a woman younger than 45 with acute or convalescent COVID-19. CDR3s leave out the opening cysteine and the closing phenylalanine or tryptophan. Fields, in order: clone size, V gene, CDR3 protein. Some rows mark clone size as missing; the rest say once, few, many or name a class of expanded clone.

.,TRBV24-1,ATAGTPYNEQF
.,TRBV7-9,ASSFGHWVGDYT
.,TRBV5-1,ASSLHRGFGYT
.,TRBV12-3/TRBV12-4,ASSSDNLGGYT
.,TRBV27,ASRLEMTGRHSPLH
.,TRBV4-1,ASSQDGQKYGYT
.,TRBV28,ASSLGGGGGYT
.,TRBV7-2,ASTETNYGYT
.,TRBV19,ASSFANTGELF
few,TRBV2,ASRDSPNTGELF
.,TRBV28,ASSLNPGEQY
.,TRBV7-2,ASSLYGTGYLTDTQY
.,TRBV27,ASSFIGDYGYT
.,TRBV3-1/TRBV3-2,ASSQTTTGPIPGELF
once,TRBV2,ASSERTVNNSPLH
.,TRBV5-1,ASSATGNYGYT
.,TRBV4-2,ASSQDLFEKLF